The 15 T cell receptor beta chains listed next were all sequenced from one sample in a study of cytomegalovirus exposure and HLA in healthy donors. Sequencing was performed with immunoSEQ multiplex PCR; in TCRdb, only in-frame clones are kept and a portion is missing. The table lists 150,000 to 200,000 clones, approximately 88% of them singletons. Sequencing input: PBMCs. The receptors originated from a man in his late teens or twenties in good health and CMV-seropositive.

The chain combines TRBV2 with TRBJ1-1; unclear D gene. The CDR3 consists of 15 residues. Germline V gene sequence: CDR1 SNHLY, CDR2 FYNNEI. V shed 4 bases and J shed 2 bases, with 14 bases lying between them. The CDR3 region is CASSAAQAFNTEAFF. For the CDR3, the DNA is TGTGCCAGCAGTGCCGCCCAGGCCTTTAACACTGAAGCTTTCTTT.

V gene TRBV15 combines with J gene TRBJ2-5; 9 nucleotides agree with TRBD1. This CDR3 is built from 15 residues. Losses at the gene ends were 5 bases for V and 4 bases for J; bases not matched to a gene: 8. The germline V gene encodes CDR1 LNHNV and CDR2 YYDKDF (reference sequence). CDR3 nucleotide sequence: TGTGCCACCAGCCCACGGGACAGGGAGATAGAGACCCAGTACTTC. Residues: CATSPRDREIETQYF.

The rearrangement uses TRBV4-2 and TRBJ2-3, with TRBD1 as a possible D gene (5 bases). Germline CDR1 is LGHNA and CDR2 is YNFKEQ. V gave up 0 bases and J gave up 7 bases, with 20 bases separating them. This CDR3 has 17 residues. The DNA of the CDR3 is TGTGCCAGCAGCCAAGATGGGGCCAAGGGTGTTAGAAATACGCAGTATTTT. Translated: CASSQDGAKGVRNTQYF.

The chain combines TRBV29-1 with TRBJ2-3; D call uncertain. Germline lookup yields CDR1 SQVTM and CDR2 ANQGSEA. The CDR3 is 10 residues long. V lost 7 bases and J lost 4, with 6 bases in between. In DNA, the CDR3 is TGCAGCGCTTCGGCAGATACGCAGTATTTT. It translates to CSASADTQYF.

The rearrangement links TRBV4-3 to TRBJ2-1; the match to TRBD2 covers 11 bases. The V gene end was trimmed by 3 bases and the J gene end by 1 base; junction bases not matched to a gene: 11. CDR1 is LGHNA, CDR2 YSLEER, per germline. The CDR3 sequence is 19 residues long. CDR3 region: CASSQTQLAGVGSYNEQFF. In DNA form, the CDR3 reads TGCGCCAGCAGCCAGACTCAACTAGCGGGAGTAGGATCCTACAATGAGCAGTTCTTC.

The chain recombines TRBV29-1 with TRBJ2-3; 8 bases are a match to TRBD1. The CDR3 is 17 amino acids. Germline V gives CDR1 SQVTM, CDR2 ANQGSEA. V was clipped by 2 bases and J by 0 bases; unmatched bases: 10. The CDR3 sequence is CSVESGQGWSSTDTQYF. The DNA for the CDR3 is TGCAGCGTTGAATCAGGACAGGGATGGTCTAGCACAGATACGCAGTATTTT.

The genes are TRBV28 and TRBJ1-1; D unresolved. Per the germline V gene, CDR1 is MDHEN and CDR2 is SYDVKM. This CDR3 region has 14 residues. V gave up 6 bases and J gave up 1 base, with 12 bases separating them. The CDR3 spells CASSLGRWNTEAFF. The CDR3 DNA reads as TGTGCCAGCAGCCTGGGCAGGTGGAACACTGAAGCTTTCTTT.

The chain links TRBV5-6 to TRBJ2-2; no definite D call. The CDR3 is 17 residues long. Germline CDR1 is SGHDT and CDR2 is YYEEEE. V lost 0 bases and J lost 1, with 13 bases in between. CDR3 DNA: TGTGCCAGCAGCTTGGGTTCCATTCGGTTGAACACCGGGGAGCTGTTTTTT. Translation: CASSLGSIRLNTGELFF.

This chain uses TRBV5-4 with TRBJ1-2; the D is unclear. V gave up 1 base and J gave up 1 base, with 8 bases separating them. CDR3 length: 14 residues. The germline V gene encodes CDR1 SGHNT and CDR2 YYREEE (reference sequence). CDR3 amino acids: CASSLRRGNYGYTF. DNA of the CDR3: TGTGCCAGCAGCTTGAGGCGGGGTAACTATGGCTACACCTTC.

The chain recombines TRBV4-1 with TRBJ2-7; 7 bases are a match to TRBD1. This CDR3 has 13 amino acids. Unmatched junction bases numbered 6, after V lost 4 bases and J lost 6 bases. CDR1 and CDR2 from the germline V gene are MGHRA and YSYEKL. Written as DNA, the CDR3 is TGCGCCAGCAGCCCACAGGGGAATCGCGAGCAGTACTTC. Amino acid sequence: CASSPQGNREQYF.

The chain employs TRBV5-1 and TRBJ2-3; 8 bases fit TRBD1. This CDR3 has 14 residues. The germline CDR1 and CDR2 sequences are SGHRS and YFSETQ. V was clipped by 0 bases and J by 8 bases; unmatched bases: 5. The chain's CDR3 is CASSLGPGGSTQYF. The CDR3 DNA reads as TGCGCCAGCAGCTTGGGGCCAGGGGGCAGTACGCAGTATTTT.

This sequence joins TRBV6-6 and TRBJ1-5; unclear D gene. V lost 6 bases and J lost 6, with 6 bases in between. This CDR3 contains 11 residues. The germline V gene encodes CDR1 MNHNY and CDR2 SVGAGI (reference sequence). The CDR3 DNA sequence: TGTGCCAGCAGCCCCGGTCAGCCCCAGCATTTT. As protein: CASSPGQPQHF.

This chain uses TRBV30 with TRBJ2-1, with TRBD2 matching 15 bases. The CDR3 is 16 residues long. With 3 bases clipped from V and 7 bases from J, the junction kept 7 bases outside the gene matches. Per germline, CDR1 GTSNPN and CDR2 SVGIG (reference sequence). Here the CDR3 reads CAWSRIGTSGRNEQFF. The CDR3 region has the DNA TGTGCCTGGAGCCGAATAGGGACTAGCGGGAGGAATGAGCAGTTCTTC.

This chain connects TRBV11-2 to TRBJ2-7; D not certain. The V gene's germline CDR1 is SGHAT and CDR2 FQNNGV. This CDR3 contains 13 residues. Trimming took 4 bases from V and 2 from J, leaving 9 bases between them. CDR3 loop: CASSWAGTYEQYF. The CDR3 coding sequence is TGTGCCAGCAGCTGGGCAGGAACCTACGAGCAGTACTTC.

The CDR3 sequence is CASSYIGRGDTGELFF. The CDR3 nucleotides are TGTGCCAGCAGTTATATAGGCAGGGGAGACACCGGGGAGCTGTTTTTT. The chain couples TRBV6-5 to TRBJ2-2; a weak D match, TRBD1 (6 bases). The CDR3 contains 16 residues. V lost 3 bases to trimming and J lost 3 bases, with 14 bases between them. CDR1 MNHEY and CDR2 SVGAGI come from the germline V gene.